These 9 T cell receptor beta chains came from one sample sequenced in a study of shared clonotypes between healthy human individuals. Only in-frame clones appear in the TCRdb table, and some are missing; sequencing was by immunoSEQ multiplex PCR. In the table there are 2 million to 2.5 million clones, 80% to 95% of which are singletons. The sequencing input was naive CD4+ T cells from PBMCs. Subset defined: CD45RA+ positively selected. The source is a man aged 18 to 30 in good health. Some clones in this sample may be carry-over from other donors' samples.

The chain is built from TRBV6-5 and TRBJ1-1, with D unclear. The germline V gene encodes CDR1 MNHEY and CDR2 SVGAGI. The length of the CDR3 is 12 residues. V was shortened by 5 bases and J by 3 bases, with 7 bases between the two germline ends. CDR3 in amino acids: CASSRSHTEAFF. The DNA for the CDR3 is TGTGCCAGCAGTCGGAGTCACACTGAAGCTTTCTTT.

The chain links TRBV4-2 to TRBJ2-7, with D perhaps TRBD2 (6 bases). CDR1 and CDR2 from the germline V gene are LGHNA and YNFKEQ. V was trimmed by 5 bases and J by 7 bases, leaving 21 bases between them. CDR3 length equals 15 residues. CDR3 nucleotide sequence: TGTGCCAGCAGCTTGGTCGTTCGCTCCGCGGGAGAGCAGTACTTC. Protein sequence: CASSLVVRSAGEQYF.

The chain carries TRBV5-5 and TRBJ2-5; weak D call: TRBD1 (6 bases). Germline V gene sequence: CDR1 SGHKS, CDR2 YYEKEE (reference sequence). The ends were cut back, 0 bases at V and 1 base at J, with 13 bases in the middle. The CDR3 contains 16 residues. In DNA form, the CDR3 reads TGTGCCAGCAGCTTGGTCAGGGGAATACCCCAAGAGACCCAGTACTTC. It translates to CASSLVRGIPQETQYF.

The chain links TRBV7-2 to TRBJ2-3, with D perhaps matching TRBD2 (6 bases). Germline loops: CDR1 SGHTA, CDR2 FQGNSA. The germline V and J ends were trimmed by 1 base and 0 bases, with 11 bases remaining between them. The CDR3 runs to 16 residues. In nucleotides, the CDR3 is TGTGCCAGCAGCTTAGTGGCTAGCGCTAGCACAGATACGCAGTATTTT. This codes for CASSLVASASTDTQYF.

The V gene is TRBV18, the J gene TRBJ2-7, with 8 bases lining up with TRBD1. The germline V gene has CDR1 KGHSH and CDR2 LQKENI. Unmatched junction bases numbered 4, after V lost 3 bases and J lost 0 bases. The CDR3 extends over 15 amino acids. In DNA form, the CDR3 reads TGTGCCAGCTCACCGAAACAGGGGGTCTCCTACGAGCAGTACTTC. This sequence encodes CASSPKQGVSYEQYF.

The V and J genes are TRBV10-3 and TRBJ1-6; unclear D gene. The CDR3 contains 13 residues. Trimming removed 4 bases from V and 6 bases from J, with 7 bases in between. The germline V gene has CDR1 ENHRY and CDR2 SYGVKD. CDR3 residues: CAISGIVNSPLHF. CDR3 in DNA: TGTGCCATCAGTGGGATAGTTAATTCACCCCTCCACTTT.

The chain carries TRBV5-1 and TRBJ2-3, with D possibly matching TRBD2 (5 bases). CDR1 is SGHRS and CDR2 is YFSETQ in the germline V gene. Trimming took 2 bases from V and 1 from J, leaving 17 bases between them. The CDR3 contains 17 residues. The CDR3 DNA reads TGCGCCAGCAGCTTTTCGTCTTGGCGGGCCGGCACAGATACGCAGTATTTT. It yields the protein CASSFSSWRAGTDTQYF.

The chain couples TRBV28 to TRBJ1-2, with D perhaps matching TRBD1 (6 bases). The CDR3 covers 12 residues. The V end lost 6 bases, the J end lost 4 bases, and 9 bases lay between the germline ends. From germline, CDR1 is MDHEN and CDR2 SYDVKM. In nucleotides, the CDR3 is TGTGCCAGCAGGGGGGCCGGCTATGGCTACACCTTC. It yields the protein CASRGAGYGYTF.

This chain joins TRBV6-1 and TRBJ2-7; 12 nucleotides align to TRBD1. The length of the CDR3 is 14 residues. Germline CDR1 reads MNHNS; CDR2 reads SASEGT. Unmatched junction bases numbered 6, after V lost 8 bases and J lost 4 bases. CDR3 sequence: CASARDRGPYEQYF. The CDR3 nucleotides are TGTGCCAGCGCACGGGACAGGGGGCCGTACGAGCAGTACTTC.